The T cell receptor beta chain described here comes from a study of blood T cell repertoires in COVID-19. Study details: COVID-19 samples from acute and convalescent phases originated in the United States, Italy and Spain.

Study processing details: Nucleated cell counts were estimated from reference gene primer amplification. The repertoire was sequenced with immunoSEQ multiplex PCR; TCRdb's copy has only in-frame clones and lacks some. V, J and clone size are taken as reported in that table, and D and trimming were inferred from the DNA itself. The data contain about 180,000 clones, less than 90% of them singletons. This clone has only a few counts. The V gene's germline CDR1 is SEHNR and CDR2 FQNEAQ (reference sequence). Germline trimming cut 8 bases from V and 3 bases from J; bases unmatched to any gene: 12. The CDR3 is made up of 16 amino acids. Individuals drawn from 24 US areas were roughly 18 to 95 years old. Participants' reported clinical history set cohort assignment.

This sequence joins TRBV7-9 and TRBJ2-1; 8 bases agree with TRBD2. The source of this sequence is a human donor with acute COVID-19. The donor label of this sample is uncertain. Sequencing used PBMCs or T cells enriched from blood (not recorded which). For the CDR3, the DNA is TGTGCCAGCGGGTTCGAACGGCGGGGGGTCTACAATGAGCAGTTCTTC. It codes for CASGFERRGVYNEQFF.